A selection of T cell receptor beta chains follows, all from one sample in a study of radiation and T cells in renal cell carcinoma. The assay was immunoSEQ multiplex PCR, and TCRdb's table has in-frame clones only and misses some. This table has roughly 82,000 clones, 80% to 90% appearing once. Sequencing used blood, obtained from a patient whose treatment included radiotherapy and nephrectomy. Source of these receptors: a woman aged 65 to 85 with renal cell carcinoma. The CDR3 runs from the conserved cysteine through the conserved F or W. The order of the fields is clone size, V gene, D gene, J gene, CDR3 DNA, CDR3 protein. A D gene is named only where the DNA matches it firmly. The size field is filled for only some rows; it gives once, few, many or a size class.

.	TRBV7-2	.	TRBJ1-6	TGTGCCAGCAGCTCCCTCGACCCTGGCAATTCACCCCTCCACTTT	CASSSLDPGNSPLHF
.	TRBV7-9	TRBD2	TRBJ2-5	TGTGCCAGCAGCTTAAGTCCTAGCGGGGCCCAAGAGACCCAGTACTTC	CASSLSPSGAQETQYF
.	TRBV5-1	TRBD1	TRBJ2-7	TGCGCCAGCAGCTCTACAGGGGGCGCTTCCAACGAGCAGTACTTC	CASSSTGGASNEQYF
.	TRBV5-5	TRBD1	TRBJ1-3	TGTGCCAGCAGCTTCGGTCCCGGGACAGGGCTCGGAAACACCATATATTTT	CASSFGPGTGLGNTIYF
.	TRBV11-3	TRBD1	TRBJ2-2	TGTGCCAGCAGCTTAGATCGGGCAGGGGGCTTTCCCGGGGAGCTGTTTTTT	CASSLDRAGGFPGELFF
.	TRBV30	.	TRBJ2-3	TGTGCCCTCATGTTGTCGGGGCTCACAGATACGCAGTATTTT	CALMLSGLTDTQYF
.	TRBV6-6	.	TRBJ1-4	TGTGCCAGCAGTTACCATACAGGGCGGGCTAATGAAAAACTGTTTTTT	CASSYHTGRANEKLFF
.	TRBV18	TRBD2	TRBJ2-1	TGTGCCAGCTCACCCCCCGTGGGGCGGGGGGGTCCCTACAATGAGCAGTTCTTC	CASSPPVGRGGPYNEQFF
.	TRBV21-1	.	TRBJ1-5	TGTGCCAGCAGCAATGGGGGGCGGCAGCCCCAGCATTTT	CASSNGGRQPQHF
.	TRBV5-1	.	TRBJ1-1	TGCGCCAGCAGCTTACAGGGATGGACTGAAGCTTTCTTT	CASSLQGWTEAFF
once	TRBV5-6	TRBD2	TRBJ2-3	TGTGCCAGCAGTGGTCCACTAGCGGGGTCTTCTAGCACAGATACGCAGTATTTT	CASSGPLAGSSSTDTQYF
.	TRBV5-4	.	TRBJ2-7	TGTGCCAGCAGCCCCCGAGGCGAGGACGAGCAGTACTTC	CASSPRGEDEQYF
.	TRBV6-4	.	TRBJ1-6	TGTGCCAGCAGTGACCAACAGGGCGGTTCACCCCTCCACTTT	CASSDQQGGSPLHF
.	TRBV2	TRBD1	TRBJ2-2	TGTGCCAGCAGTGAAGGCAGGGGGCATGTCGGGGAGCTGTTTTTT	CASSEGRGHVGELFF
.	TRBV7-2	.	TRBJ1-2	TGCGCCAGCAGGCCTGGACAGCCCGCGGCCTATGGCTACACCTTC	CASRPGQPAAYGYTF
.	TRBV5-1	.	TRBJ1-2	TGCGCCAGTAGGATGGACATCGCCCCTCTGGTTGGCTACACCTTC	CASRMDIAPLVGYTF
.	TRBV5-4	TRBD2	TRBJ2-3	TGTGCCAGCACCCGAGGGTCGGGACTAGCGACAGATACGCAGTATTTT	CASTRGSGLATDTQYF
.	TRBV7-2	.	TRBJ1-5	TGTGCCAGCAGCCTCCGGGGCCAGGGATATCAGCCCCAGCATTTT	CASSLRGQGYQPQHF
.	TRBV5-1	.	TRBJ2-2	TGCGCCAGCAGCAACGGTGGGACGTCCAAAAGGACCGGGGAGCTGTTTTTT	CASSNGGTSKRTGELFF
.	TRBV7-2	.	TRBJ2-1	TGTGCCAGCAGCTTAGTGCCAGCTATAGACTCGTATGAGCAGTTCTTC	CASSLVPAIDSYEQFF
.	TRBV7-9	TRBD1	TRBJ1-2	TGTGCCAGCAGCTTAGGCGGGACAGGGGATTCAGGCTACACCTTC	CASSLGGTGDSGYTF